This T cell receptor beta chain was obtained from a study of T cell responses to AZD1222 COVID-19 vaccine. General study points: A reported finding is that nearly half of spike-specific TCRs target unmutated variant regions. Spike-specific TCR depth and breadth grew after two AZD1222 doses. Mapped onto spike, vaccine-associated CD4 TCRs spanned it and were dominant at 160-218 and 743-854. Donor demographics were predominantly white British with a female majority; clonal diversity may be underestimated.

Method: immunoSEQ multiplex PCR; TCRdb's copy keeps in-frame clones and lacks some. The table has tens of thousands of clones, about 85% seen once. CDR1 and CDR2 from the germline V gene are SEHNR and FQNEAQ (reference sequence). This CDR3 spans 15 amino acids. The ends lost 5 bases at V and 8 bases at J; junction bases unmatched: 7. This clone was observed a handful of times. Antigen specificity is unknown. Sequenced material: peripheral blood, taken 28 days after the second AZD1222 dose. The receptor was derived from an adult who received the AZD1222 COVID-19 vaccine. The chain uses TRBV7-9 and TRBJ1-6; 9 bases are shared with TRBD1. The CDR3 DNA reads as TGTGCCAGCAGCGGGGGGACAGGGTTTGATTCACCCCTCCACTTT. It codes for CASSGGTGFDSPLHF.